These 15 T cell receptor beta chains were sequenced from one sample in a study of blood T cell repertoires in COVID-19. The assay was immunoSEQ multiplex PCR, and TCRdb's table has in-frame clones only and misses some. The sample holds about 210,000 clones, 70% to 90% seen once. Sequencing input: PBMCs or T cells enriched from blood (not recorded which). The receptors stem from a man aged 25-45 years with acute COVID-19.

This chain links TRBV12-3 or TRBV12-4 with TRBJ2-1, with TRBD2 matching 7 bases. The junction had 4 bases not matched to a gene; V was cut back by 3 bases and J by 8 bases. The length of the CDR3 is 13 residues. The CDR3 protein is CASSFGGGYEQFF. The DNA for the CDR3 is TGTGCCAGCAGTTTTGGCGGGGGATATGAGCAGTTCTTC.

V gene TRBV11-2 combines with J gene TRBJ1-6; weak D call: TRBD1 (5 bases). Germline lookup yields CDR1 SGHAT and CDR2 FQNNGV. V dropped 1 base and J dropped 7 bases, with 8 bases sitting between them. The CDR3 has 14 residues. The CDR3, as DNA: TGTGCCAGCAGCTTAGGACAGATGAATTCACCCCTCCACTTT. Translating it yields CASSLGQMNSPLHF.

The chain links TRBV10-3 to TRBJ2-7; D may be TRBD1 (6 bases). The germline gives CDR1 ENHRY, CDR2 SYGVKD. The CDR3 length is 15 residues. V lost 5 bases to trimming and J lost 2 bases, with 16 bases between them. DNA of the CDR3: TGTGCCATCAGTCCGAAGACAGGCGCACCCTACGAGCAGTACTTC. This encodes CAISPKTGAPYEQYF.

CDR3 in amino acids: CASSPGQGGTEAFF. The CDR3 coding sequence is TGTGCCAGTAGTCCAGGACAGGGGGGCACTGAAGCTTTCTTT. The rearrangement links TRBV19 to TRBJ1-1, with 10 nucleotides matching TRBD1. The CDR3 spans 14 residues. Per germline, CDR1 LNHDA and CDR2 SQIVND (reference sequence). The ends lost 5 bases at V and 4 bases at J; junction bases unmatched: 4. Full variable domain (remainder filled in from reference TRBV19 and TRBJ1-1): DGGITQSPKYLFRKEGQNVTLSCEQNLNHDAMYWYRQDPGQGLRLIYYSQIVNDFQKGDIAEGYSVSREKKESFPLTVTSAQKNPTAFYLCASSPGQGGTEAFFGQGTRLTVV.

This sequence joins TRBV2 and TRBJ1-3; 8 bases are a match to TRBD1. The junction had 4 bases not matched to a gene; V was cut back by 4 bases and J by 2 bases. CDR1 is SNHLY and CDR2 is FYNNEI in the germline V gene. The CDR3 is made up of 15 amino acids. DNA of the CDR3: TGTGCCAGCAGTGCGGAGACAGGGGCTGGAAACACCATATATTTT. This codes for CASSAETGAGNTIYF. The full variable domain, rest sourced from reference TRBV2 and TRBJ1-3, is EPEVTQTPSHQVTQMGQEVILRCVPISNHLYFYWYRQILGQKVEFLVSFYNNEISEKSEIFDDQFSVERPDGSNFTLKIRSTKLEDSAMYFCASSAETGAGNTIYFGEGSWLTVV.

The chain uses TRBV18 and TRBJ2-3; D is possibly TRBD2 (5 bases). This CDR3 comprises 14 residues. Germline CDR1 is KGHSH and CDR2 is LQKENI. V lost 5 bases, J lost 0 bases, and 9 bases lay in between. CDR3 DNA: TGTGCCAGCTCAGGGCTAGCTAGCACAGATACGCAGTATTTT. It translates to CASSGLASTDTQYF.

CDR3 region: CAWSLGQGAYGYTF. The CDR3 DNA sequence: TGTGCCTGGAGTTTGGGACAGGGGGCTTATGGCTACACCTTC. V usage is TRBV30 and J usage is TRBJ1-2; 12 positions agree with TRBD1. The length of the CDR3 is 14 residues. CDR1 is GTSNPN and CDR2 is SVGIG in the germline V gene (reference sequence). Trimming took 2 bases from V and 5 from J; bases not matched to a gene: 3.

The V and J genes are TRBV5-1 and TRBJ2-3, with 8 bases fitting TRBD2. The CDR3 length is 16 residues. Germline trimming cut 4 bases from V and 0 bases from J; bases unmatched to any gene: 7. The germline V gene has CDR1 SGHRS and CDR2 YFSETQ. In DNA form, the CDR3 reads TGCGCCAGCAGCCCGTCGGCGGGGGGTAGCACAGATACGCAGTATTTT. Encoded protein: CASSPSAGGSTDTQYF.

The chain recombines TRBV20-1 with TRBJ1-1; D not resolved. Germline CDR1 reads DFQATT; CDR2 reads SNEGSKA (reference sequence). Trimming pared 3 bases from V and 6 bases from J, leaving 8 bases between. There are 11 residues in the CDR3. In DNA, the CDR3 is TGCAGTGCTAGTTCATTTTCTGAAGCTTTCTTT. Translated, it gives CSASSFSEAFF.

This clone was picked up many times. The chain uses TRBV4-1 and TRBJ1-2; 7 bases fit TRBD1. Germline V gene lookup returns CDR1 MGHRA and CDR2 YSYEKL. CDR3 length equals 15 residues. V trimming: 4 bases; J trimming: 4 bases; junction bases outside the gene matches: 9. The CDR3, as DNA: TGCGCCAGCAGCCTAGGGACAGCCGTCTCCTATGGCTACACCTTC. Protein sequence: CASSLGTAVSYGYTF.

This clone has more than one count but fewer than ten. The rearrangement uses TRBV10-2 and TRBJ2-7, with 13 bases identical to TRBD2. This CDR3 is built from 15 residues. The ends lost 5 bases at V and 7 bases at J; junction bases unmatched: 8. Germline V gene sequence: CDR1 WSHSY, CDR2 SAAADI. The CDR3 bases are TGCGCCAGCAGTCTTACTAGCGGGGGGGCCGGGGAGCAGTACTTC. Its protein product is CASSLTSGGAGEQYF.

The sample holds a few counts of this clone. This chain uses TRBV30 with TRBJ1-2; 10 nucleotides agree with TRBD1. With 3 bases clipped from V and 6 bases from J, the junction kept 4 bases outside the gene matches. Germline lookup yields CDR1 GTSNPN and CDR2 SVGIG (reference sequence). CDR3 length equals 13 residues. The DNA of the CDR3 is TGTGCCTGGAGCGTGACAGGGGGCGATGGCTACACCTTC. This gives the protein CAWSVTGGDGYTF. Drawing the rest from reference TRBV30 and TRBJ1-2, the complete variable domain is SQTIHQWPATLVQPVGSPLSLECTVEGTSNPNLYWYRQAAGRGLQLLFYSVGIGQISSEVPQNLSASRPQDRQFILSSKKLLLSDSGFYLCAWSVTGGDGYTFGSGTRLTVV.

This clone was counted a single time. The gene calls are TRBV3-1 (or the pseudogene TRBV3-2) and TRBJ2-7, with D perhaps matching TRBD2 (5 bases). Per the germline V gene, CDR1 is LGHDT and CDR2 is YNNKEL (reference sequence). The CDR3 runs 13 residues. V dropped 4 bases and J dropped 5 bases, with 12 bases sitting between them. The chain's CDR3 is CASSRLGSDEQYF. The DNA for the CDR3 is TGTGCCAGCAGCCGGCTGGGGAGCGACGAGCAGTACTTC.

The V gene is TRBV9, the J gene TRBJ2-7, with 10 bases that match TRBD2. This CDR3 comprises 15 residues. CDR1 and CDR2 from the germline V gene are SGDLS and YYNGEE. Losses at the gene ends were 2 bases for V and 4 bases for J; bases not matched to a gene: 6. CDR3 sequence (DNA): TGTGCCAGCAGCGTTGAAGCGGGGGGGATGTACGAGCAGTACTTC. It codes for CASSVEAGGMYEQYF.

The chain joins TRBV3-1 (or the pseudogene TRBV3-2) to TRBJ1-1; unclear D gene. There are 15 residues in the CDR3. Germline lookup yields CDR1 LGHDT and CDR2 YNNKEL (reference sequence). V was pared by 2 bases and J by 0 bases, with 10 bases between. The chain's CDR3 is CASSQSGMMNTEAFF. In DNA form, the CDR3 reads TGTGCCAGCAGCCAAAGCGGGATGATGAACACTGAAGCTTTCTTT.